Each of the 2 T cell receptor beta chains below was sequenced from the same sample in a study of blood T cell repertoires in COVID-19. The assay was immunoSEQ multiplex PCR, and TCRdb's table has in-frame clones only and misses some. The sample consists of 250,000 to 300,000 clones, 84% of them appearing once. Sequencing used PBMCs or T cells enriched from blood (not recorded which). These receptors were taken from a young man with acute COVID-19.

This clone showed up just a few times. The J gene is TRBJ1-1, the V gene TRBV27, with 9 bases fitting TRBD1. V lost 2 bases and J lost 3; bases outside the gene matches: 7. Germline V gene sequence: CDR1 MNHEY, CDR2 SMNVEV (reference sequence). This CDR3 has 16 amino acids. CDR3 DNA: TGTGCCAGCAGTTTAATGGGGACAGGGTGGGACACTGAAGCTTTCTTT. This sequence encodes CASSLMGTGWDTEAFF.

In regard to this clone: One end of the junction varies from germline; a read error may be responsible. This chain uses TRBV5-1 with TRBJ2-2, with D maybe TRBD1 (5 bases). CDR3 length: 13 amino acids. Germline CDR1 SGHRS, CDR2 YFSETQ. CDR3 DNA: TGTGCCAGCAGCCCGCAGGGTACCGGGGAGCTGTTTTTT. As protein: CASSPQGTGELFF.